This T cell receptor (beta chain) was captured in a study of technical replicates of blood from a few donors. Assay: immunoSEQ multiplex PCR; the TCRdb copy retains only in-frame clones and omits some. The table lists under 85,000 clones, just under 95% of them singletons. V trimming: 4 bases; J trimming: 3 bases; junction bases outside the gene matches: 9. CDR3 size: 16 residues. Looked up from germline, CDR1 is MNHGY and CDR2 is SAAAGT. V and J are TRBV6-8 and TRBJ2-7; TRBD1 agrees at 10 bases. The TCR originated in a human donor in good health. The sequenced sample was T cells isolated from PBMCs. CDR3 sequence: CASSFRDRGGGYEQYF. DNA of the CDR3: TGTGCCAGCAGTTTCCGGGACAGGGGCGGGGGCTACGAGCAGTACTTC.